One and the same sample provided the 25 T cell receptor beta chains below, sequenced in a study of radiotherapy plus CTLA-4 blockade in lung cancer. Using immunoSEQ multiplex PCR, the repertoire was profiled, and TCRdb retains in-frame clones only, with some absent. The data show approximately 38,000 clones, 80% to 90% seen once. Sequenced material: peripheral blood, taken from a patient treated with radiotherapy plus ipilimumab. Receptors were obtained from a human donor with non-small cell lung cancer whose response to radiotherapy plus ipilimumab could not be evaluated.

The chain links TRBV28 to TRBJ1-1; TRBD1 matches 10 bases. This CDR3 region has 14 residues. V lost 6 bases and J lost 3; bases outside the gene matches: 4. Germline assignment: CDR1 MDHEN and CDR2 SYDVKM. CDR3 DNA sequence: TGTGCCAGCAGGGGCGGACAGGGGGACACTGAAGCTTTCTTT. This encodes CASRGGQGDTEAFF.

This clone was observed a few times. This sequence joins TRBV5-6 and TRBJ1-1; TRBD1 aligns across 7 bases. Per the germline V gene, CDR1 is SGHDT and CDR2 is YYEEEE. This CDR3 is built from 14 residues. The V gene end was trimmed by 5 bases and the J gene end by 3 bases; junction bases not matched to a gene: 7. CDR3 nucleotides: TGTGCCAGCAGGCCCGGGACAGCAGACACTGAAGCTTTCTTT. It codes for CASRPGTADTEAFF.

V usage is TRBV18 and J usage is TRBJ2-5, with 7 bases identical to TRBD1. The end of the DNA fits TRBJ2-7 better, so the J call may be wrong. This CDR3 is 15 amino acids long. Germline values: CDR1 KGHSH, CDR2 LQKENI. The CDR3 DNA reads TGTGCCAGCTCGGAAACGGACAGGAGAACCTACGAGCAGTACTTC. Amino acid sequence: CASSETDRRTYEQYF.

This sequence joins TRBV4-3 and TRBJ2-6; 7 nucleotides agree with TRBD1. This CDR3 is 19 amino acids long. The junction had 9 bases not matched to a gene; V was cut back by 1 base and J by 0 bases. CDR1 is LGHNA, CDR2 YSLEER, per germline. In DNA form, the CDR3 reads TGCGCCAGCAGCCAAGGCGCCGGACAGGTTTTCTCTGGGGCCAACGTCCTGACTTTC. Encoded protein: CASSQGAGQVFSGANVLTF.

CDR3 sequence: CASSPYPSYEQYF. In nucleotides, the CDR3 is TGTGCCAGCAGTCCCTACCCCTCCTACGAGCAGTACTTC. The rearrangement uses TRBV6-4 and TRBJ2-7, with no clear D. CDR1 is MRHNA, CDR2 SNTAGT, per germline. V lost 5 bases and J 0 bases, leaving 8 bases between the germline ends. The CDR3 contains 13 residues.

This chain uses TRBV29-1 with TRBJ2-5, with 14 bases that match TRBD2. With V trimmed by 8 bases and J by 5 bases, 4 bases remained unmatched. The germline gives CDR1 SQVTM, CDR2 ANQGSEA. The CDR3 has 13 amino acids. The chain's CDR3 is CSTRTSGGETQYF. The CDR3 nucleotides are TGCAGCACGCGGACTAGCGGGGGGGAGACCCAGTACTTC.

The rearrangement uses TRBV27 and TRBJ2-7, with D possibly matching TRBD1 (6 bases). This CDR3 spans 14 amino acids. V lost 6 bases and J 5 bases, leaving 17 bases between the germline ends. CDR1 is MNHEY, CDR2 SMNVEV, per germline (reference sequence). The CDR3 loop is CASSQSYRVDEQYF. CDR3 in DNA: TGTGCCAGCAGCCAGAGCTACAGGGTGGACGAGCAGTACTTC.

The chain has TRBV28 and TRBJ1-1; 7 bases match TRBD1. The CDR3 is 16 residues long. V lost 2 bases, J lost 0 bases, and 6 bases stayed unmatched. Germline values: CDR1 MDHEN, CDR2 SYDVKM. The CDR3 DNA sequence: TGTGCCAGCAGTTTAAGCCAGGGGGTAATGAACACTGAAGCTTTCTTT. This gives the protein CASSLSQGVMNTEAFF. The whole variable domain, remainder taken from reference TRBV28 and TRBJ1-1, is DVKVTQSSRYLVKRTGEKVFLECVQDMDHENMFWYRQDPGLGLRLIYFSYDVKMKEKGDIPEGYSVSREKKERFSLILESASTNQTSMYLCASSLSQGVMNTEAFFGQGTRLTVV.

The chain uses TRBV10-2 and TRBJ1-5; TRBD1 might be the D (5 bases). V gave up 4 bases and J gave up 7 bases, with 11 bases separating them. This CDR3 is 13 amino acids long. CDR1 WSHSY and CDR2 SAAADI come from the germline V gene. The CDR3 is CASSAQGGQPQHF. CDR3 nucleotide sequence: TGCGCCAGCAGTGCTCAGGGAGGCCAGCCCCAGCATTTT.

The chain has TRBV27 and TRBJ2-7, with 9 bases lining up with TRBD2. CDR3 length: 16 residues. Trimming removed 6 bases from V and 9 bases from J; junction bases left unmatched: 18. The germline V gene has CDR1 MNHEY and CDR2 SMNVEV (reference sequence). CDR3 DNA sequence: TGTGCCAGCAGGCCGGGGGACCAGCGGGAGGAGTTTTCGCAGTACTTC. This gives the protein CASRPGDQREEFSQYF.

This clone was seen a few times. V gene TRBV7-8 combines with J gene TRBJ2-2; 8 bases align to TRBD2. The CDR3 spans 15 residues. V dropped 5 bases and J dropped 5; count of bases not matched to a gene: 7. CDR1 is SGHVS and CDR2 is FQNEAQ in the germline V gene. CDR3 nucleotides: TGTGCCAGCAGCCCCGGGGGGGCCGGAACCGGGGAGCTGTTTTTT. This sequence encodes CASSPGGAGTGELFF.

This sequence joins TRBV29-1 and TRBJ1-4; D not resolved. CDR3 length: 13 residues. V dropped 4 bases and J dropped 5 bases, with 11 bases sitting between them. Germline V gene lookup returns CDR1 SQVTM and CDR2 ANQGSEA. CDR3 in amino acids: CSVAGGGNEKLFF. The CDR3 nucleotides read TGCAGCGTTGCAGGAGGCGGAAATGAAAAACTGTTTTTT.

The chain is built from TRBV18 and TRBJ1-1; 9 positions match TRBD1. Trimming at V came to 5 bases and at J to 4 bases, leaving 5 bases not matched to a gene. CDR3 length: 14 residues. Germline CDR1 reads KGHSH; CDR2 reads LQKENI. The DNA of the CDR3 is TGTGCCAGCTCAGTAGACAGGGGGGGCACTGAAGCTTTCTTT. The encoded protein is CASSVDRGGTEAFF.

This sequence joins TRBV4-2 and TRBJ2-5; a possible D gene is TRBD1 (6 bases). CDR3 length: 14 amino acids. Germline V lookup: CDR1 LGHNA, CDR2 YNFKEQ. Trimming left V 7 bases short and J 4 bases short, with 16 bases between. In DNA, the CDR3 is TGTGCCAGCACCCCTAGTCAGGGGTCAGAGACCCAGTACTTC. Translation: CASTPSQGSETQYF.

Turning to this clone: A much larger clone lies one base from this, so it may be a read error. The chain combines TRBV6-4 with TRBJ2-2; the D is unclear. CDR1 is MRHNA, CDR2 SNTAGT, per germline. The germline V and J ends were trimmed by 4 bases and 1 base, with 4 bases remaining between them. The CDR3 is 13 amino acids. The CDR3 protein is CASSAGNTGELFF. The CDR3 bases are TGTGCCAGCAGTGCAGGGAACACCGGGGAGCTGTTTTTT.

In this sample, this clone turned up once. This chain links TRBV18 with TRBJ1-5, with 8 bases matching TRBD1. V dropped 4 bases and J dropped 2; count of bases not matched to a gene: 7. The CDR3 extends over 16 amino acids. Germline V gives CDR1 KGHSH, CDR2 LQKENI. This CDR3 reads CASSLRGRDGNQPQHF. The CDR3 DNA reads TGTGCCAGCTCACTCAGGGGGCGGGACGGCAATCAGCCCCAGCATTTT.

This clone has a handful of counts. The chain recombines TRBV4-1 with TRBJ2-1, with 9 positions matching TRBD2. The CDR3 totals 15 residues. With V trimmed by 3 bases and J by 3 bases, 3 bases remained unmatched. Per germline, CDR1 MGHRA and CDR2 YSYEKL. CDR3 sequence: CASSQSSGIYNEQFF. The DNA for the CDR3 is TGCGCCAGCAGCCAGTCTAGCGGGATCTACAATGAGCAGTTCTTC.

V and J are TRBV6-5 and TRBJ2-1; possible D gene TRBD2, 6 bases. The CDR3 runs to 14 residues. The V end lost 6 bases, the J end lost 5 bases, and 14 bases lay between the germline ends. Per the germline V gene, CDR1 is MNHEY and CDR2 is SVGAGI. The CDR3 coding sequence is TGTGCCAGCAGCGCATCGACTAGTAACAATGAGCAGTTCTTC. It is translated as CASSASTSNNEQFF.

The chain uses TRBV6-5 and TRBJ2-6; D may be TRBD1 (6 bases). Germline CDR1 reads MNHEY; CDR2 reads SVGAGI. Deletions cut 5 bases from V and 1 base from J, with 6 bases between. CDR3 length: 14 amino acids. For the CDR3, the DNA is TGTGCCAGCAGTACAGGGTCTGGGGCCAACGTCCTGACTTTC. This codes for CASSTGSGANVLTF.

J is TRBJ1-6 and V is TRBV5-8; 9 positions match TRBD1. CDR1 and CDR2 (germline): SGHTS, YDEGEE. Germline trimming cut 2 bases from V and 9 bases from J; bases unmatched to any gene: 3. This CDR3 spans 14 amino acids. CDR3 DNA sequence: TGTGCCAGCAGCTTTCGGACAGGGGCTTCACCCCTCCACTTT. Translation gives CASSFRTGASPLHF.

The V and J genes are TRBV5-1 and TRBJ2-1; the D gene is possibly TRBD1 (6 bases). CDR1 and CDR2 (germline): SGHRS, YFSETQ. Trimming cost V 0 bases and J 4 bases, with 8 bases left between them. This CDR3 is 14 amino acids long. This CDR3 reads CASSLGGPYNEQFF. CDR3 nucleotide sequence: TGCGCCAGCAGCTTGGGGGGGCCGTACAATGAGCAGTTCTTC.

This chain connects TRBV27 to TRBJ2-7, with a tentative D call TRBD1 (6 bases). V was clipped by 5 bases and J by 5 bases, with 13 bases between them. Germline V gene sequence: CDR1 MNHEY, CDR2 SMNVEV (reference sequence). The CDR3 covers 13 residues. CDR3 sequence reads: CASSPSGAHEQYF. The CDR3 region has the DNA TGTGCCAGCAGTCCTTCAGGGGCTCACGAGCAGTACTTC.

The rearrangement uses TRBV10-2 and TRBJ2-3, with 7 bases aligning to TRBD1. The CDR3 totals 15 residues. Germline V gene data show CDR1 as WSHSY and CDR2 as SAAADI. V gave up 3 bases and J gave up 0 bases; unmatched junction bases: 3. In DNA, the CDR3 is TGCGCCAGCAGTGATCGACAGGGAAGCACAGATACGCAGTATTTT. Encoded protein: CASSDRQGSTDTQYF.

The rearrangement links TRBV7-9 to TRBJ2-5, with D perhaps TRBD2 (6 bases). Germline V gives CDR1 SEHNR, CDR2 FQNEAQ (reference sequence). V was clipped by 5 bases and J by 4 bases, with 11 bases between them. CDR3 length: 13 amino acids. CDR3 sequence reads: CASSTGLLETQYF. As DNA, the CDR3 is TGTGCCAGCAGCACGGGACTCCTAGAGACCCAGTACTTC.

This chain joins TRBV9 and TRBJ1-6; D might be TRBD1 (5 bases). This CDR3 spans 16 amino acids. Germline CDR1 SGDLS, CDR2 YYNGEE. Trimming removed 0 bases from V and 7 bases from J, with 14 bases in between. CDR3 in amino acids: CASSVGAGGRNSPLHF. CDR3 DNA sequence: TGTGCCAGCAGCGTAGGAGCGGGGGGAAGGAATTCACCCCTCCACTTT.